This T cell receptor beta chain was observed in a study of shared clonotypes between healthy human individuals. Overall study: Donors consisted of two women and a few men between 18 and 49. General study points: In contrast to clonotypes shared by all four donors, non-shared clonotypes had lower generation probabilities.

The CDR3 sequence is 14 residues long. Per the germline V gene, CDR1 is LNHDA and CDR2 is SQIVND (reference sequence). Trimming took 2 bases from V and 6 from J; bases not matched to a gene: 7. Repertoires were generated with immunoSEQ multiplex PCR, while TCRdb's copy carries only in-frame clones and drops some. The data contain 2 million to 3 million clones, around 90% of them singletons. This clone was seen a handful of times. The antigen is not known. This chain uses TRBV19 with TRBJ2-7; TRBD2 matches at 7 bases. The specimen was naive CD4+ T cells sorted from blood. Indicated subset: CD45RA+ positively selected. This clonotype originated in a man between 18 and 29 years old in good health. The CDR3 reads CASSIQRDAAEQYF. The DNA of the CDR3 is TGTGCCAGTAGTATACAGCGGGATGCTGCCGAGCAGTACTTC.